These T cell receptor beta chains were read from a single sample in a study of blood T cells in healthy people across ages. Each CDR3 protein gets one entry after TCRdb re-called the 5' RACE reads with MiXCR. This table has some 1.4 million distinct CDR3 sequences, about 40% appearing once. Sequencing was performed on blood. The source is a woman in her late teens or twenties in good health. The CDR3 runs from the conserved cysteine through the conserved F or W. D genes are given only for firm matches. Clone size appears in some rows only: once, few, many, or a class for an expanded clone.

J,size,D,V,DNA,CDR3
TRBJ2-1,.,TRBD2,TRBV20-1,TGCAGTGCTAGAGATTATGCGGGAGGAGGCTACAATGAGCAGTTCTTC,CSARDYAGGGYNEQFF
TRBJ1-4,few,TRBD1,TRBV7-6,TGTGCCAGCAGCTTAGTAGGACAGGGGGGCGAAAAACTGTTTTTT,CASSLVGQGGEKLFF
TRBJ1-2,few,.,TRBV6-7,TGTGCCAGCAATAAGGTGGGCTATGGCTACACCTTC,CASNKVGYGYTF
TRBJ1-6,.,TRBD1,TRBV27,TGTGCCAGCAGTTTCGTTACACAGGGGGCTGGTAATTCACCCCTCCACTTT,CASSFVTQGAGNSPLHF
TRBJ2-1,.,TRBD1,TRBV9,TGTGCCAGCAGCAAAGGACCAGGGGGAGAGCAGTTCTTC,CASSKGPGGEQFF
TRBJ2-1,.,.,TRBV20-1,TGCAGTGCTAGAGTACCAGCGGACCGAACGGGTGAGCAGTTCTTC,CSARVPADRTGEQFF
TRBJ1-4,.,.,TRBV5-1,TGCGCCAGCAGCTTGGAAGGGAAGAGGGAAAAACTGTTTTTT,CASSLEGKREKLFF
TRBJ2-3,.,TRBD2,TRBV2,TGTGCCGGCAGCACTAGCGGGAGATTGTCCGATACGCAGTATTTT,CAGSTSGRLSDTQYF
TRBJ1-2,.,TRBD1,TRBV20-1,TGCAGTGCTAGAGGGGGGGAGGGACAGGGCCCGAAGAACTATGGCTACACCTTC,CSARGGEGQGPKNYGYTF
TRBJ1-2,.,.,TRBV7-2,TGTGCCAGCAGCCCCGGGACCGTCCAAACGAATGGCTACACCTTC,CASSPGTVQTNGYTF
TRBJ2-5,many,.,TRBV7-9,TGTGCCAGCAGTCTGGCAGGTGGTCTAGAGACCCAGTACTTC,CASSLAGGLETQYF
TRBJ1-6,few,.,TRBV5-1,TGCGCCAGCAGAGCCGGGACGGCAGATAATTCACCCCTCCACTTT,CASRAGTADNSPLHF
TRBJ1-5,.,.,TRBV7-2,TGTGCCAGCATCCATAAGATGGGCGAGGGCGGGAGGGGCAATCAGCCCCAGCATTTT,CASIHKMGEGGRGNQPQHF
TRBJ1-1,.,.,TRBV9,TGTGCCAGCAGCGACGGACCGGGGAGGGGGACTGAAGCTTTCTTT,CASSDGPGRGTEAFF
TRBJ2-1,.,TRBD2,TRBV28,TGTGCCAGCAAGGGGAGCGGGGGCGCACTATACAATGAGCAGTTCTTC,CASKGSGGALYNEQFF
TRBJ2-3,.,.,TRBV18,TGTGCCAGCTCACCAGGTCCAGCTGCTACGCAGTATTTT,CASSPGPAATQYF
TRBJ1-1,.,.,TRBV5-1,TGCGCCAGCAGCTTGGCCGATTCGCTAATGAACACTGAAGCTTTCTTT,CASSLADSLMNTEAFF
TRBJ2-7,.,.,TRBV2,TGTGCCAGCGGCAGGCTCGATTCCTACGAGCAGTACTTC,CASGRLDSYEQYF
TRBJ2-3,few,TRBD2,TRBV20-1,TGCAGTGCCCGGACTAGCGGGGGGTACCTCACAGATACGCAGTATTTT,CSARTSGGYLTDTQYF
TRBJ2-3,few,TRBD2,TRBV20-1,TGCAGTGCTCGGCCTAGCGGGCGCATCGATACGCAGTATTTT,CSARPSGRIDTQYF
TRBJ2-7,.,TRBD1,TRBV15,TGTGCCACCACCGGGACAGGAGACTACGAGCAGTACTTC,CATTGTGDYEQYF
TRBJ2-3,.,TRBD2,TRBV6-6,TGTGCCAGCAGTCACTCCACTAGCGGGGCAGATACGCAGTATTTT,CASSHSTSGADTQYF
TRBJ2-1,.,.,TRBV5-5,TGTGCCAGCAGCTCTACCCCCCTCAGGGAGCAGTTCTTC,CASSSTPLREQFF
TRBJ2-7,many,.,TRBV7-9,TGTGCCAGCAGCTTAGGCAGATACGAGCAGTACTTC,CASSLGRYEQYF
TRBJ2-3,.,TRBD2,TRBV28,TGTGCCAGCACCCAAAGCGGGGGCAAACGAACTTATAGCACAGATACGCAGTATTTT,CASTQSGGKRTYSTDTQYF
TRBJ1-2,.,.,TRBV6-1,TGTGCCAGCAGTGTGAGGGACGGAAACTATGGCTACACCTTC,CASSVRDGNYGYTF
TRBJ2-2,few,.,TRBV29-1,TGCAGCGTTGATTGGCGGGGCAGGGGGACCGGGGAGCTGTTTTTT,CSVDWRGRGTGELFF
TRBJ2-1,.,.,TRBV5-1,TGCGCCAGCAGCTTGGAGACGGCGGATGAGCAGTTCTTC,CASSLETADEQFF
TRBJ2-5,few,TRBD2,TRBV27,TGTGCCAGCAGTTTATTGGCTAGCGGGGGGGGCGAGACCCAGTACTTC,CASSLLASGGGETQYF
TRBJ2-2,.,.,TRBV28,TGTGCCAGCAGCGATGGAGCGAACACCGGGGAGCTGTTTTTT,CASSDGANTGELFF
TRBJ2-6,.,.,TRBV4-1,TGCGCCAGCAGCCGGAGCGGAGGGGCCAACGTCCTGACTTTC,CASSRSGGANVLTF